A single sample is the source of the 13 T cell receptor beta chains below, sequenced in a study of CD8 T cells in Susac syndrome. Reverse transcription used roughly 0.45 to 1 ug RNA and random hexamers. A single record per CDR3 protein comes from TCRdb applying MiXCR to the immunoSEQ multiplex PCR reads. The data show roughly 180,000 distinct CDR3 sequences, just under 95% seen once. Sequenced: CD4+ T cells from PBMCs. The receptors come from a human donor in good health.

This chain joins TRBV3-1 and TRBJ2-2; possibly TRBD2 for D (5 bases). Germline V CDR1 and CDR2: LGHDT, YNNKEL (reference sequence). The CDR3 is 16 amino acids. V gave up 2 bases and J gave up 7 bases, with 17 bases separating them. The CDR3 region has the DNA TGTGCCAGCAGCCAATCGGCTAGTAGCGTCGGCGGGGAGCTGTTTTTT. Translating gives CASSQSASSVGGELFF.

The sample holds one count of this clonotype. The rearrangement joins TRBV9 to TRBJ2-1, with TRBD2 matching 8 bases. With V trimmed by 4 bases and J by 8 bases, 8 bases remained unmatched. Germline CDR1 SGDLS, CDR2 YYNGEE. The CDR3 loop spans 14 amino acids. The CDR3 DNA reads TGTGCCAGCAGCCCTCCGGGACTAGAGCATGAGCAGTTCTTC. Translation: CASSPPGLEHEQFF. Combining the CDR3 with reference TRBV9 and TRBJ2-1 gives the whole variable domain DSGVTQTPKHLITATGQRVTLRCSPRSGDLSVYWYQQSLDQGLQFLIQYYNGEERAKGNILERFSAQQFPDLHSELNLSSLELGDSALYFCASSPPGLEHEQFFGPGTRLTVL.

This chain joins TRBV28 and TRBJ1-2; 7 bases are shared with TRBD1. The ends lost 2 bases at V and 6 bases at J; junction bases unmatched: 3. The CDR3 is 13 residues long. Germline CDR1 and CDR2: MDHEN and SYDVKM. CDR3 protein: CASSLGRGDGYTF. The CDR3 DNA is TGTGCCAGCAGTTTAGGCAGGGGGGATGGCTACACCTTC.

The CDR3 here is CAWNTLNEQFF. Written as DNA, the CDR3 is TGTGCCTGGAACACGCTTAATGAGCAGTTCTTC. The chain is built from TRBV30 and TRBJ2-1; no clear D gene. The V end was cut by 4 bases, the J end by 7 bases, with 8 bases between. The CDR3 loop spans 11 amino acids. The germline gives CDR1 GTSNPN, CDR2 SVGIG (reference sequence).

This rearrangement joins TRBV7-3 to TRBJ1-2, with D unresolved. The CDR3 contains 14 residues. Deletions cut 1 base from V and 6 bases from J, with 12 bases between. Germline CDR1 is SGHTA and CDR2 is FQGTGA. The CDR3 DNA follows: TGTGCCAGCAGCTTAATTGCCGGATCAAATGGCTACACCTTC. This encodes CASSLIAGSNGYTF.

The rearrangement joins TRBV6-6 to TRBJ2-3; D not resolved. V was cut by 7 bases and J by 1 base, with 12 bases left in between. Germline V gene sequence: CDR1 MNHNY, CDR2 SVGAGI (reference sequence). This CDR3 contains 14 residues. The CDR3 nucleotides read TGTGCCAGCACCTCGAGTCAGGGCACAGATACGCAGTATTTT. It is translated as CASTSSQGTDTQYF.

The chain is built from TRBV20-1 and TRBJ2-7, with TRBD2 identical over 11 bases. Trimming cost V 1 base and J 2 bases; bases outside gene matches: 1. CDR3 length: 14 amino acids. Germline values: CDR1 DFQATT, CDR2 SNEGSKA (reference sequence). The CDR3, as DNA: TGCAGTGCTAGAGTTAGCGGGAGGGCCTACGAGCAGTACTTC. It specifies CSARVSGRAYEQYF.

This rearrangement joins TRBV7-6 to TRBJ2-3; weak D call: TRBD1 (6 bases). The CDR3 sequence is 15 residues long. CDR1 SGHVS and CDR2 FNYEAQ come from the germline V gene. V was shortened by 3 bases and J by 2 bases, with 12 bases between the two germline ends. CDR3 residues: CASSFGGTFTDTQYF. The CDR3 DNA reads as TGTGCCAGCAGCTTTGGTGGGACATTCACAGATACGCAGTATTTT.

The CDR3 DNA is TGCAGTGCTAGAAGGAATGAGGAGCAGTACTTC. It is translated as CSARRNEEQYF. The J gene is TRBJ2-7, the V gene TRBV20-1; D is undetermined. Germline V CDR1 and CDR2: DFQATT, SNEGSKA (reference sequence). V lost 2 bases to trimming and J lost 7 bases, with 9 bases between them. This CDR3 has 11 amino acids.

This clonotype was observed a single time. Written as DNA, the CDR3 is TGTGCCTGGAGTAAAAACAACTACGAGCAGTACTTC. It is translated as CAWSKNNYEQYF. The chain recombines TRBV30 with TRBJ2-7; no clear D gene. This CDR3 spans 12 amino acids. V lost 2 bases to trimming and J lost 3 bases, with 8 bases between them. Germline V gene sequence: CDR1 GTSNPN, CDR2 SVGIG (reference sequence). The whole variable domain, remainder taken from reference TRBV30 and TRBJ2-7, is SQTIHQWPATLVQPVGSPLSLECTVEGTSNPNLYWYRQAAGRGLQLLFYSVGIGQISSEVPQNLSASRPQDRQFILSSKKLLLSDSGFYLCAWSKNNYEQYFGPGTRLTVT.

The chain carries TRBV7-2 and TRBJ2-3, with 11 bases fitting TRBD2. The CDR3 extends over 16 amino acids. Trimming cost V 5 bases and J 5 bases; bases outside gene matches: 9. Germline lookup yields CDR1 SGHTA and CDR2 FQGNSA. Here the CDR3 reads CASSPRSGRAKDTQYF. In DNA, the CDR3 is TGTGCCAGCAGCCCACGTAGCGGGAGGGCGAAAGATACGCAGTATTTT.

V and J are TRBV6-1 and TRBJ1-4; maybe TRBD1 (6 bases). This CDR3 contains 12 residues. V lost 4 bases to trimming and J lost 7 bases, with 7 bases between them. Germline V lookup: CDR1 MNHNS, CDR2 SASEGT. Here the CDR3 reads CASSAGAEKLFF. As DNA, the CDR3 is TGTGCCAGCAGTGCAGGGGCTGAAAAACTGTTTTTT.

The chain carries TRBV5-4 and TRBJ2-1, with 9 positions matching TRBD2. Germline V gives CDR1 SGHNT, CDR2 YYREEE (reference sequence). V gave up 5 bases and J gave up 2 bases; unmatched junction bases: 11. This CDR3 has 17 amino acids. The CDR3 region is CASRSAGTSKTYNEQFF. DNA of the CDR3: TGTGCCAGCAGGAGTGCCGGGACTAGCAAAACCTACAATGAGCAGTTCTTC.